The 5 T cell receptor beta chains below come from one sample, sequenced in a study of Graves' ophthalmopathy and Graves' hyperthyroidism. From RNA, the CDR3 regions of TCR beta chains were amplified and sequenced. The first round was an RT-PCR with HTBI primers, and the second round was a multiplex PCR. TCRdb ran MiXCR on the multiplex PCR reads and lists one entry per CDR3 protein. This table holds about 410,000 distinct CDR3 sequences, approximately 16% found once. Sample: peripheral blood. Receptors were obtained from a young woman with Graves' ophthalmopathy.

This clonotype has ten or more counts. The chain carries TRBV9 and TRBJ1-1; D remains unclear. Germline CDR1 is SGDLS and CDR2 is YYNGEE. The CDR3 totals 14 residues. The V end was cut by 4 bases, the J end by 1 base, with 11 bases between. In nucleotides, the CDR3 is TGTGCCAGCAGCTTAGGACCACAGAACACTGAAGCTTTCTTT. It codes for CASSLGPQNTEAFF.

The chain employs TRBV12-3 or TRBV12-4 and TRBJ2-7; 9 positions agree with TRBD2. The CDR3 totals 14 residues. Unmatched junction bases numbered 6, after V lost 2 bases and J lost 7 bases. As DNA, the CDR3 is TGTGCCAGCAGTTTAAACCTAGCGGGAAATGAGCAGTACTTC. It translates to CASSLNLAGNEQYF.

This clonotype has a handful of counts. This rearrangement joins TRBV28 to TRBJ2-2; 8 bases are a match to TRBD1. V lost 3 bases and J lost 4; bases outside the gene matches: 1. Germline CDR1 is MDHEN and CDR2 is SYDVKM. There are 14 residues in the CDR3. CDR3 sequence: CASSFTGGTGELFF. DNA for the CDR3: TGTGCCAGCAGTTTTACAGGGGGCACCGGGGAGCTGTTTTTT. Combining the CDR3 with reference TRBV28 and TRBJ2-2 gives the whole variable domain DVKVTQSSRYLVKRTGEKVFLECVQDMDHENMFWYRQDPGLGLRLIYFSYDVKMKEKGDIPEGYSVSREKKERFSLILESASTNQTSMYLCASSFTGGTGELFFGEGSRLTVL.

The chain combines TRBV12-3 or TRBV12-4 with TRBJ2-2; D gene ambiguous. This CDR3 comprises 12 residues. Between the trimmed V and J ends, which lost 3 bases and 7 bases, there was a span of 6 bases. This chain's CDR3 is CASSFQVGELFF. CDR3 in DNA: TGTGCCAGCAGTTTTCAGGTCGGGGAGCTGTTTTTT.

This clonotype was picked up many times. This chain links TRBV12-3 or TRBV12-4 with TRBJ2-7; weak D call: TRBD1 (5 bases). V was pared by 5 bases and J by 0 bases, with 8 bases between. This CDR3 is built from 13 residues. The CDR3 nucleotides are TGTGCCAGCAGTCTGACAGACTCCTACGAGCAGTACTTC. Its protein product is CASSLTDSYEQYF.